The 20 T cell receptor beta chains below were found in one sample sequenced in a study of regulatory T cells in long-lasting Graves disease. This sample's time point: newly diagnosed GD, antithyroid drugs for less than 3 months. The TCR library was made from RNA that had been extracted from PBMCs in TRIzol. CDR3 regions were amplified by Arm-PCR using iRepertoire HTBI primers to build TCR beta libraries. MiXCR, applied by TCRdb to the multiplex PCR reads, yields one record per CDR3 protein. Seen here are fewer than 550,000 distinct CDR3 sequences, about 15% observed once, and the top ten hold 20% to 25%. This same sample was also part of a study on T cells in Graves' hyperthyroidism and ophthalmopathy.

The sequences come from peripheral blood mononuclear cells (PBMCs), collected at new diagnosis, from a patient treated with antithyroid drugs. These receptors were obtained from a woman aged 35-65 years with Graves disease.

The sample holds many counts of this clonotype. The junction departs from germline at one end; a sequencing error may be responsible. This sequence joins TRBV5-6 and TRBJ2-7, with D hard to call. The CDR3 is 12 residues long. CDR1 is SGHDT and CDR2 is YYEEEE in the germline V gene. In DNA form, the CDR3 reads TGTGCCAGCAGCTTGGGTTCCTACGGGCAGTACTTC. Its translation is CASSLGSYGQYF.

This clonotype was picked up many times. The J gene is TRBJ2-5, the V gene TRBV6-2 or TRBV6-3; 7 nucleotides match TRBD1. V lost 6 bases to trimming and J lost 4 bases; unmatched junction nucleotides: 11. The CDR3 is 15 residues long. Germline CDR1 reads MNHEY; CDR2 reads SVGEGT. The CDR3 DNA reads TGTGCCAGCAGCCCCCGGGACAGTTATCTAGAGACCCAGTACTTC. This codes for CASSPRDSYLETQYF.

This clonotype has just a few counts. The chain recombines TRBV24-1 with TRBJ2-2; 9 bases map to TRBD2. The CDR3 consists of 17 residues. CDR1 and CDR2 (germline): KGHDR, SFDVKD. Unmatched junction bases numbered 9, after V lost 5 bases and J lost 3 bases. CDR3 amino acids: CATSAPSGAKDTGELFF. Written as DNA, the CDR3 is TGTGCCACCAGTGCTCCTAGCGGGGCCAAGGACACCGGGGAGCTGTTTTTT.

This clonotype was seen repeatedly, ten times or more. The chain has TRBV12-5 and TRBJ1-1; 7 bases agree with TRBD1. CDR1 and CDR2 (germline): LGHNT, FRNRAP. V dropped 1 base and J dropped 8; count of bases not matched to a gene: 10. The CDR3 has 15 residues. As DNA, the CDR3 is TGTGCTAGTGGTTTGGGGACAGGAGTGAAGACGGAAGCTTTCTTT. This sequence encodes CASGLGTGVKTEAFF.

This clonotype showed up just a few times. The V and J genes are TRBV19 and TRBJ2-3; 15 positions agree with TRBD2. The CDR3 length is 16 residues. The J segment lost 5 bases and the V segment lost 4 bases, leaving 4 bases of the junction unmatched. Germline V lookup: CDR1 LNHDA, CDR2 SQIVND (reference sequence). The CDR3: CASSRGLAGGIDTQYF. For the CDR3, the DNA is TGTGCCAGTAGTAGGGGACTAGCGGGGGGTATAGATACGCAGTATTTT.

This clonotype was found many times. This chain links TRBV6-9 with TRBJ2-1; D is perhaps TRBD2 (5 bases). With 4 bases removed from V and 6 bases from J, the gap between germline ends came to 13 bases. The CDR3 extends over 14 amino acids. Germline V gene lookup returns CDR1 MNHGY and CDR2 SVAAGI. The CDR3, as DNA: TGTGCCAGCAGTTTTGGGCTAGCTTCCAATGAGCAGTTCTTC. Its protein product is CASSFGLASNEQFF.

The sample holds a few counts of this clonotype. The chain recombines TRBV14 with TRBJ2-7, with D perhaps TRBD1 or TRBD2 (6 bases each). This CDR3 comprises 13 residues. Trimming cost V 1 base and J 7 bases, with 11 bases left between them. Per the germline V gene, CDR1 is SGHDN and CDR2 is FVKESK. The CDR3 sequence is CASSQVGGGEQYF. The CDR3 nucleotides are TGTGCCAGCAGCCAAGTTGGAGGGGGTGAGCAGTACTTC.

This clonotype appeared many times. This chain joins TRBV11-2 and TRBJ2-3; the D gene is possibly TRBD2 (7 bases). V lost 4 bases, J lost 0 bases, and 11 bases lay in between. The CDR3 runs to 15 residues. CDR1 and CDR2 from the germline V gene are SGHAT and FQNNGV. The CDR3 DNA is TGTGCCAGCAGCTGGGGGGGGGGCAGCACAGATACGCAGTATTTT. Translating gives CASSWGGGSTDTQYF.

This clonotype was detected ten times or more. The chain couples TRBV4-1 to TRBJ2-3, with 7 bases aligning to TRBD2. There are 15 residues in the CDR3. Trimming removed 0 bases from V and 3 bases from J; junction bases left unmatched: 3. Germline V gives CDR1 MGHRA, CDR2 YSYEKL. The CDR3 loop is CASSQEPSGTDTQYF. The CDR3 DNA reads as TGCGCCAGCAGCCAAGAGCCTAGCGGAACAGATACGCAGTATTTT.

The genes are TRBV12-3 or TRBV12-4 and TRBJ2-3; the match to TRBD1 covers 7 bases. This CDR3 is built from 15 residues. Trimming cost V 2 bases and J 3 bases; bases outside gene matches: 5. The CDR3 DNA sequence: TGTGCCAGCAGTTTAAAAGGGGGCATAACAGATACGCAGTATTTT. Translation gives CASSLKGGITDTQYF.

V usage is TRBV7-2 and J usage is TRBJ1-3; TRBD1 agrees at 8 bases. The trim removed 3 bases at V and 2 bases at J, leaving 6 bases unmatched. Looked up from germline, CDR1 is SGHTA and CDR2 is FQGNSA. This CDR3 spans 16 amino acids. In DNA, the CDR3 is TGTGCCAGCAGCTTGGACAGGGTAGCTGCTGGAAACACCATATATTTT. Protein product: CASSLDRVAAGNTIYF.

This clonotype was counted many times. The V gene is TRBV10-3, the J gene TRBJ1-2, with D uncertain. The V and J ends lost 10 bases and 3 bases respectively, with 18 bases between them. Germline CDR1 reads ENHRY; CDR2 reads SYGVKD. This CDR3 has 14 residues. This CDR3 is CATQAPNGDYGYTF. The CDR3 nucleotides are TGTGCCACCCAAGCCCCAAATGGGGACTATGGCTACACCTTC.

This clonotype was seen a few times. The chain has TRBV5-1 and TRBJ1-3; D is undetermined. Looked up from germline, CDR1 is SGHRS and CDR2 is YFSETQ. The V end was cut by 4 bases, the J end by 0 bases, with 14 bases between. This CDR3 spans 16 amino acids. The CDR3 spells CASSPEGRFSGNTIYF. CDR3 DNA: TGCGCCAGCAGCCCTGAGGGCCGGTTCTCTGGAAACACCATATATTTT.

This clonotype was seen many times. The chain combines TRBV6-2 or TRBV6-3 with TRBJ1-1; D is perhaps TRBD1 (5 bases). V shed 2 bases and J shed 10 bases, with 14 bases lying between them. CDR1 is MNHEY, CDR2 SVGEGT, per germline. This CDR3 comprises 13 residues. The CDR3 DNA follows: TGTGCCAGCAGTTACAAGGGGCGGGAAGTAGCTTTCTTT. Protein product: CASSYKGREVAFF.

This clonotype was observed a few times. The chain combines TRBV5-5 with TRBJ1-2, with 7 bases that match TRBD1. J was trimmed by 3 bases and V by 0 bases; bases with no gene match: 8. The length of the CDR3 is 16 residues. Germline lookup yields CDR1 SGHKS and CDR2 YYEKEE (reference sequence). As DNA, the CDR3 is TGTGCCAGCAGCTTGGAACACAGGGGTCTTGACTATGGCTACACCTTC. As protein: CASSLEHRGLDYGYTF.

This clonotype was seen at least ten times. CDR3 coding DNA: TGTGCCAGCAATCGGGCAGCCTCCTACAATGAGCAGTTCTTC. Translation gives CASNRAASYNEQFF. The chain is built from TRBV28 and TRBJ2-1; the D is unclear. V was shortened by 7 bases and J by 0 bases, with 10 bases between the two germline ends. Looked up from germline, CDR1 is MDHEN and CDR2 is SYDVKM. This CDR3 has 14 residues.

The sample holds many counts of this clonotype. The V call is TRBV2, the J call TRBJ1-6; the match to TRBD1 covers 8 bases. After removal of 6 bases from V and 7 bases from J, the junction contained 2 bases not matched to a gene. In germline, CDR1 is SNHLY, CDR2 FYNNEI. The CDR3 runs 13 residues. The CDR3 DNA is TGTGCCAGCAGAGACAGGGGAAATTCACCCCTCCACTTT. Translation gives CASRDRGNSPLHF.

The table lists this clonotype with many counts. J is TRBJ1-5 and V is TRBV5-8, with D tentatively TRBD1 (5 bases). Trimming took 3 bases from V and 5 from J, leaving 6 bases between them. The germline CDR1 and CDR2 sequences are SGHTS and YDEGEE. The length of the CDR3 is 12 residues. The CDR3 reads CASSWGDQPQHF. Written as DNA, the CDR3 is TGTGCCAGCAGCTGGGGGGATCAGCCCCAGCATTTT.

The V gene is TRBV28, the J gene TRBJ1-5; D call uncertain. Germline lookup yields CDR1 MDHEN and CDR2 SYDVKM. CDR3 length: 13 residues. V lost 7 bases and J 3 bases, leaving 10 bases between the germline ends. For the CDR3, the DNA is TGTGCCAGCAAATACCTCGCCAATCAGCCCCAGCATTTT. This sequence encodes CASKYLANQPQHF.

This chain joins TRBV19 and TRBJ2-3; D not certain. This CDR3 has 14 amino acids. Germline CDR1 and CDR2: LNHDA and SQIVND (reference sequence). V shed 2 bases and J shed 1 base, with 7 bases lying between them. The CDR3 protein is CASSIQAGTDTQYF. The DNA for the CDR3 is TGTGCCAGTAGTATACAGGCGGGCACAGATACGCAGTATTTT.